These T cell receptor beta chains were read from a single sample in a study of shared clonotypes between healthy human individuals. TCRdb's copy holds only in-frame clones and misses some; the assay was immunoSEQ multiplex PCR. This table has over 850,000 clones, 75% to 85% appearing once. The material sequenced was memory CD4+ T cells from PBMCs. These receptors originate from a man between 18 and 35 years old in good health. Some clones in this sample may be carry-over from other donors' samples. The CDR3 runs from the conserved cysteine through the conserved F or W. A D gene is named only where the DNA matches it firmly. Rows may omit the clone size; those that give it use once, few, many or a size class.

j_call,d_call,clone_size,v_call,cdr3_nt,cdr3_aa
TRBJ2-1,TRBD2,.,TRBV28,TGTGCCAGCAGTACCCCGGGACTAGCGGGACCTGAGCAGTTCTTC,CASSTPGLAGPEQFF
TRBJ2-3,.,.,TRBV28,TGTGCCAGCAGCCTAGATACGCAGTATTTT,CASSLDTQYF
TRBJ2-1,.,few,TRBV30,TGTGCCTGGAGTCGATGGGGGGATTCGGGCAATGAGCAGTTCTTC,CAWSRWGDSGNEQFF
TRBJ2-3,.,once,TRBV7-9,TGTGCCAGCAGCTTACGGGTTAGCGTAAGCACAGATACGCAGTATTTT,CASSLRVSVSTDTQYF
TRBJ1-5,.,few,TRBV7-2,TGTGCCAGCAGCTTTGACGGCGGCCAGCCCCAGCATTTT,CASSFDGGQPQHF
TRBJ1-3,.,.,TRBV7-2,TGTGCCAGCAGCTTACTCGCTGCAGGTGGAAACACCATATATTTT,CASSLLAAGGNTIYF
TRBJ2-5,.,.,TRBV7-8,TGTGCCAGCAGCAGCGGACGGGGAGAAGCACAGACCCAGTACTTC,CASSSGRGEAQTQYF
TRBJ1-3,.,.,TRBV7-6,TGTGCCAGCAGCTTAGGGGCCCTCAGCACCATATATTTT,CASSLGALSTIYF
TRBJ2-5,.,.,TRBV5-8,TGTGCCAGCAGCTTGGCTGGTCGCGACTACATGCAAGAGACCCAGTACTTC,CASSLAGRDYMQETQYF
TRBJ2-3,.,once,TRBV5-4,TGTGCCAGCAGCTTGACGGGGCTGAACACAGATACGCAGTATTTT,CASSLTGLNTDTQYF
TRBJ2-3,.,few,TRBV6-5,TGTGCCAGCAGTTACTCCAGGCGAGATACGCAGTATTTT,CASSYSRRDTQYF
TRBJ2-1,.,.,TRBV7-3,TGTGCCAGCAGCGCCGGGAGTGCCAGCTCCTACAATGAGCAGTTCTTC,CASSAGSASSYNEQFF
TRBJ1-2,.,.,TRBV5-8,TGTGCCAGCAGCTTTGGTGCTGGCTACACCTTC,CASSFGAGYTF
TRBJ2-3,.,.,TRBV9,TGTGCCAGCAGCGTAGCTAGGGCAGATACGCAGTATTTT,CASSVARADTQYF
TRBJ1-1,.,once,TRBV28,TGTGCCAGCAGCCCACCTCTTTCCATGAACACTGAAGCTTTCTTT,CASSPPLSMNTEAFF
TRBJ2-1,TRBD2,few,TRBV6-5,TGTGCCAGCAGTTACTCGAGCGGGAGTTCCTACAATGAGCAGTTCTTC,CASSYSSGSSYNEQFF
TRBJ2-3,TRBD2,few,TRBV5-1,TGCGCCAGCAGCTTGGTGGTTAGCGGGAAGGATACGCAGTATTTT,CASSLVVSGKDTQYF
TRBJ2-5,.,few,TRBV29-1,TGCAGCGTATCGCCCCCCCCAGCGGCCAGGGGCGAGACCCAGTACTTC,CSVSPPPAARGETQYF
TRBJ2-2,TRBD2,once,TRBV9,TGTGCCAGCAGCCCCTGGGGGCTAGCGGGAGGGCAGCGCACCGGGGAGCTGTTTTTT,CASSPWGLAGGQRTGELFF
TRBJ2-1,.,many,TRBV29-1,TGCAGCGTTGGTCTGGGCTACAATGAGCAGTTCTTC,CSVGLGYNEQFF
TRBJ1-3,TRBD1,.,TRBV9,TGTGCCAGCAGCGTAGCCGGGACAGGGGTGAGCTCTGGAAACACCATATATTTT,CASSVAGTGVSSGNTIYF
TRBJ1-2,.,.,TRBV7-8,TGTGCCAGCAGCTTAGCTGCGGCCTCCCAACATGGCTACACCTTC,CASSLAAASQHGYTF
TRBJ1-4,.,.,TRBV19,TGTGCCAGTAGTGCTCCCCGGGCCCCCGGAGGCGGTGAAAAACTGTTTTTT,CASSAPRAPGGGEKLFF
TRBJ1-1,TRBD1,.,TRBV7-8,TGTGCCAGCAGCTTAGTGACAGGGAGAGCTTTCTTT,CASSLVTGRAFF
TRBJ1-4,TRBD1,.,TRBV5-1,TGCGCCAGCAGCTACCGACAGGGAGCTAATGAAAAACTGTTTTTT,CASSYRQGANEKLFF
TRBJ2-7,TRBD2,.,TRBV28,TGTGCCAGCAGACCCCTGGGAGGGCCCTACGAGCAGTACTTC,CASRPLGGPYEQYF
TRBJ2-3,TRBD2,.,TRBV7-3,TGTGCCAGCAGCTTAGGTGCTAGCGGGAGTGGCCGGGATACGCAGTATTTT,CASSLGASGSGRDTQYF
TRBJ1-5,.,.,TRBV11-2,TGTGCCAGCAGCTCTATGAGTGAGCAGCCCCAGCATTTT,CASSSMSEQPQHF
TRBJ2-5,.,.,TRBV5-6,TGTGCCAGCAGCGGACGACAGGTCCGGGAGACCCAGTACTTC,CASSGRQVRETQYF
TRBJ1-1,.,.,TRBV9,TGTGCCAGCAGCTCCGGAAGGGACACTGAAGCTTTCTTT,CASSSGRDTEAFF
TRBJ2-7,TRBD2,.,TRBV9,TGTGCCAGCAGCCTCGACCCAGTCAGTATCACTTCGGGAGGTGAGCAGTACTTC,CASSLDPVSITSGGEQYF
TRBJ2-3,TRBD1,.,TRBV7-3,TGTGCCAGCAGCCCCCAGGTCTGGACAGGGGGCTATGATACGCAGTATTTT,CASSPQVWTGGYDTQYF
TRBJ2-3,.,.,TRBV18,TGTGCCAGCTCCATCGTTTCTAGCACAGATACGCAGTATTTT,CASSIVSSTDTQYF
TRBJ2-1,.,.,TRBV4-3,TGCGCCAGCAGCCAAAAGGGACGCACCTTTGAGTCGGTGCAGTTCTTC,CASSQKGRTFESVQFF